The entry below describes one TCR beta chain. The target antigen is unknown. Both 60 Vbeta primers and 13 Jbeta primers went into the PCR. Only in-frame clones appear in the TCRdb table, and some are missing; sequencing was by immunoSEQ multiplex PCR. The table includes fewer than 130,000 clones, approximately 79% detected once. The sample belongs to a study of cytomegalovirus exposure and HLA in healthy donors. The wider study: One earlier analysis, a look at approximately 180 million T cells, found around 110 million unique TCR beta sequences. Overall study findings and caveats: Through in vitro validation, three CMV-associated chains were shown to be specific for CMV antigens. The authors later linked a missense DCLRE1C variant to TCR beta V- and J-gene trimming.

V shed 3 bases and J shed 3 bases, with 15 bases lying between them. CDR3 size: 15 residues. Germline CDR1 ENHRY, CDR2 SYGVKD. The receptor comes from a middle-aged woman in good health and CMV-seronegative. This rearrangement joins TRBV10-3 to TRBJ2-7, with TRBD2 as a possible D gene (5 bases). Sequences were obtained from PBMCs. CDR3 in DNA: TGTGCCATCAGTGAAGGGTCGTCTAGCAGCTACGAGCAGTACTTC. Translation: CAISEGSSSSYEQYF.